The T cell receptor (beta chain) described here comes from a study of blood T cell repertoires in COVID-19 (dated by TCRdb to between 2020 and 2021). With regard to the full study: Samples covering the acute and convalescent phases of COVID-19 were provided by collaborators in the United States, Italy and Spain. HLA class I and class II types, where available, came from metadata supplied by the sample provider rather than from assay-based typing. Subjects who had been exposed to COVID-19, were actively infected with it, or had recovered from it provided the deeply sampled blood TCRbeta repertoires that made up the dataset. The prospective study material was composed of cDNA or gDNA derived from T cells, B-cell-depleted T cells, or PBMCs. Nearly every sample came with metadata listing a de-identified subject ID, COVID-19 status, age in years and sex. The samples were drawn from two sources: the first 160 participants of the ongoing ImmuneRACE study, and over 1,000 subjects contributed by 6 global collaborators. The repertoires were made available in a free public database intended to serve as a resource for research on the immune response to SARS-CoV-2.

The immunoSEQ Assay, a bias-controlled multiplex PCR, was used to amplify TCRbeta CDR3 regions from genomic DNA. In the paper's pipeline: The number of nucleated cells in each sample was estimated from the amplification of reference gene primers within the assay. To quantify the absolute abundance of each unique TCRbeta CDR3 rearrangement, sequence reads were collapsed and filtered. For each sample, productive Simpson clonality was calculated by taking the square root of Simpson's diversity index across productive rearrangements. TCRdb limited this immuneACCESS table to in-frame rearrangements with V and J called. A share of clones is missing; checked studies link under half to unresolved V genes, and the rest is unexplained. Clonal size and the V and J genes are those of that table, whereas D and trimming came from the DNA. Recorded for this sample are about 69,000 clones; approximately 79% of them occurred a single time. Approximately 16% of the sample comes from the top ten.

Concerning this clone itself: Its target antigen remains unknown. No base quality values were provided; no much bigger clone lies one nucleotide off.

In the germline V gene (reference sequence), CDR1 corresponds to SEHNR and CDR2 to FQNEAQ. The junction shows trimming of 7 bases on V and 2 bases on J, plus 7 bases between the germline ends. From its cysteine to its phenylalanine, the CDR3 spans 12 amino acids. The entry retains the CDR3 DNA only, 36 bases that are in frame from base 1. Points the paper makes about the study in general: The amount of clinical and demographic metadata varied by source and participant and was provided uncurated.

Each collaborating institution followed its own protocols to collect whole blood in K2EDTA tubes. Collaborator samples were shipped for TCRbeta analysis as frozen whole blood, isolated PBMCs, or DNA extracted from either sample type. The receptor comes from a man in his 60s with acute or convalescent COVID-19. The sequenced sample consisted of peripheral blood. The chain is encoded by TRBV7-9 joined to TRBJ2-3; the D gene cannot be named for sure. CDR3 reads: CASTPVTDTQYF. The nucleotide sequence reads as follows: TGTGCCAGCACCCCCGTCACAGATACGCAGTATTTT.